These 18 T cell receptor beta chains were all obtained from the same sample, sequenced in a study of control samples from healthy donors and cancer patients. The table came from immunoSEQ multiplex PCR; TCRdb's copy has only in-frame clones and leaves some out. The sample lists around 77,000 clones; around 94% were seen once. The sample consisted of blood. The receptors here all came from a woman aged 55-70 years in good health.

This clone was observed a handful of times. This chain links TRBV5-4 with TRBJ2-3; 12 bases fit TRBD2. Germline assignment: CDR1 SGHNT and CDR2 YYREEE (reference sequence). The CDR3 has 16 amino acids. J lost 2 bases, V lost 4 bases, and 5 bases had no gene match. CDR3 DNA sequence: TGTGCCAGCAGCACCCGACTAGCGGGAGACACAGATACGCAGTATTTT. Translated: CASSTRLAGDTDTQYF.

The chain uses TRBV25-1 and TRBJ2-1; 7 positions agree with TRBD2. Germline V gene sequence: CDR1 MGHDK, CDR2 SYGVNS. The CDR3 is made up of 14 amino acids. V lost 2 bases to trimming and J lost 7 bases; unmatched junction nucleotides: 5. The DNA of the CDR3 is TGTGCCAGCAGTGAACCGGGACTAACGAATGAGCAGTTCTTC. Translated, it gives CASSEPGLTNEQFF.

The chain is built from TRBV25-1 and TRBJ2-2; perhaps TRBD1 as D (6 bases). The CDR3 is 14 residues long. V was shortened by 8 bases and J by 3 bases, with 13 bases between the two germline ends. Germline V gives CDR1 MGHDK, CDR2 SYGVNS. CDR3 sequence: CASAPGQDTGELFF. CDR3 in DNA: TGTGCCAGCGCACCGGGACAAGACACCGGGGAGCTGTTTTTT.

The CDR3 nucleotides read TGTGCCAGCAGCCAACCCGGGACCTCCTACGAGCAGTACTTC. The encoded protein is CASSQPGTSYEQYF. This chain uses TRBV3-1 (or the pseudogene TRBV3-2) with TRBJ2-7; D is tentatively TRBD1 or TRBD2 (5 bases each). Trimming cost V 2 bases and J 0 bases, with 8 bases left between them. This CDR3 region has 14 residues. The germline CDR1 and CDR2 sequences are LGHDT and YNNKEL (reference sequence).

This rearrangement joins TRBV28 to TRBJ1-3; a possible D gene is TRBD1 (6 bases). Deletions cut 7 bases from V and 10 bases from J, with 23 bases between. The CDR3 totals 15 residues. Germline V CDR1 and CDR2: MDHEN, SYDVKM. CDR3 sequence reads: CASTPGGPVIGTIYF. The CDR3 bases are TGTGCCAGCACCCCCGGGGGGCCCGTTATCGGAACCATATATTTT.

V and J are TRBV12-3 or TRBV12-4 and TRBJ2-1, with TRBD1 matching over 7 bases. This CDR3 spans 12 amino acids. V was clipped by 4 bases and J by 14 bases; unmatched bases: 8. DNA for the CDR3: TGTGCCAGCAGTTCCTCAGACAGGGAGAAGTTCTTC. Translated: CASSSSDREKFF.

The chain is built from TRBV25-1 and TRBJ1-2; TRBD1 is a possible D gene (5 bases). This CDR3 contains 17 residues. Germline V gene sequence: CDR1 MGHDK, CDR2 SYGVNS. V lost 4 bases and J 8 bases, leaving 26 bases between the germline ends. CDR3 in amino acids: CASSAPSLGGKSEGYTF. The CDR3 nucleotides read TGTGCCAGCAGTGCCCCTTCTCTCGGGGGGAAATCGGAAGGCTACACCTTC.

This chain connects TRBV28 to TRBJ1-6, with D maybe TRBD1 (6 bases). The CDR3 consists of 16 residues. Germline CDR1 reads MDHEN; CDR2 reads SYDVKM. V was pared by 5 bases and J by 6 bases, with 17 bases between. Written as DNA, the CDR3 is TGTGCCAGCAGTAGAGGAGACAGGTTAGGTAATTCACCCCTCCACTTT. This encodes CASSRGDRLGNSPLHF.

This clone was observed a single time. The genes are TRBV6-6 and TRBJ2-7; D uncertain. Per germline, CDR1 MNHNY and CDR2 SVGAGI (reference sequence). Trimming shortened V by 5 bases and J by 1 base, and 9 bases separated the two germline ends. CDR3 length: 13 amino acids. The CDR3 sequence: CASSRTDSYEQYF. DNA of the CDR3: TGTGCCAGCAGTCGGACGGATTCCTACGAGCAGTACTTC.

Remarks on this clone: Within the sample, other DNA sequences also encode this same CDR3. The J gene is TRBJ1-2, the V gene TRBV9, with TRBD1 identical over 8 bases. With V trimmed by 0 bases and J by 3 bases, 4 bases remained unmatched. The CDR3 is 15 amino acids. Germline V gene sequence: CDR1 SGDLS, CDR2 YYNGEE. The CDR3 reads CASSVGSGGDYGYTF. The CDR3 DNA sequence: TGTGCCAGCAGCGTAGGATCAGGGGGCGACTATGGCTACACCTTC.

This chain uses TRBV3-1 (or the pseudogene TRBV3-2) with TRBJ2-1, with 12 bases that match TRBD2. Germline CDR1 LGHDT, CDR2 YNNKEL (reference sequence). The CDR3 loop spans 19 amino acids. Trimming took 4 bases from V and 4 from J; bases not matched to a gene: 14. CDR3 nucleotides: TGTGCCAGCAGCCCCTCGTGGCTAGCGGGAGGGCCGGGTTACAATGAGCAGTTCTTC. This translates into CASSPSWLAGGPGYNEQFF.

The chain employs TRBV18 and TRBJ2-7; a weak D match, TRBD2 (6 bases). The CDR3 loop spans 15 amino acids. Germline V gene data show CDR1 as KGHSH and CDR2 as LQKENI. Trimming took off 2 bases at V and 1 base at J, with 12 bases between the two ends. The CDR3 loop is CASSPAGTGSYEQYF. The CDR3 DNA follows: TGTGCCAGCTCACCAGCGGGGACGGGATCCTACGAGCAGTACTTC.

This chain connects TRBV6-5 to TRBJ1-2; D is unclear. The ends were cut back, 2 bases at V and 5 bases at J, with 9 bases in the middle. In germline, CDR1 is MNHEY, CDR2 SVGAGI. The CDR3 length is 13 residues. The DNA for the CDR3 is TGTGCCAGCAGTTACGGAGTGAGTTATGGCTACACCTTC. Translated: CASSYGVSYGYTF.

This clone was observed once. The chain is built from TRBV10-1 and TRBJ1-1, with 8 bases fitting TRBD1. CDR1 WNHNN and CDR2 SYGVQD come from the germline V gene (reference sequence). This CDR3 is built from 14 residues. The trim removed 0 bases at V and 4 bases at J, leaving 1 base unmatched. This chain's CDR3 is CASSESTGGTEAFF. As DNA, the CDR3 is TGCGCCAGCAGTGAGTCCACAGGGGGCACTGAAGCTTTCTTT.

This chain's CDR3 is CAWSVMGGTEAFF. The CDR3 DNA follows: TGTGCCTGGAGTGTTATGGGGGGCACTGAAGCTTTCTTT. The chain joins TRBV30 to TRBJ1-1, with a tentative D call TRBD1 (5 bases). The CDR3 is made up of 13 amino acids. Trimming stripped 0 bases from V and 4 bases from J, with 9 bases between. Per the germline V gene, CDR1 is GTSNPN and CDR2 is SVGIG (reference sequence). Full variable domain (remainder filled in from reference TRBV30 and TRBJ1-1): SQTIHQWPATLVQPVGSPLSLECTVEGTSNPNLYWYRQAAGRGLQLLFYSVGIGQISSEVPQNLSASRPQDRQFILSSKKLLLSDSGFYLCAWSVMGGTEAFFGQGTRLTVV.

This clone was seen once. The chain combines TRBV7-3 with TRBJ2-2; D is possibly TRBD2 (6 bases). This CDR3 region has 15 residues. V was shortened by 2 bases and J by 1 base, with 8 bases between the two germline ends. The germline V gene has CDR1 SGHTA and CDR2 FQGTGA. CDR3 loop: CASSLSSENTGELFF. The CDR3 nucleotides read TGTGCCAGCAGCTTATCTAGCGAGAACACCGGGGAGCTGTTTTTT.

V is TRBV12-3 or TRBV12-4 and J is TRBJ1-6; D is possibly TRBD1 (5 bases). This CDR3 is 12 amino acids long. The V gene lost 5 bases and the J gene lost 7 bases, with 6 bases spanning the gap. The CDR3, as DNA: TGTGCCAGCAGTCGGGGGAATTCACCCCTCCACTTT. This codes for CASSRGNSPLHF.

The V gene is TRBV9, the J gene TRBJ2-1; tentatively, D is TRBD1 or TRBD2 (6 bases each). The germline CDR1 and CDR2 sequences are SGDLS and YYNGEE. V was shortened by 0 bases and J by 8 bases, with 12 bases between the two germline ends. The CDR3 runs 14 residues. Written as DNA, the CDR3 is TGTGCCAGCAGCGTAGATGGGGGGCTCGATGAGCAGTTCTTC. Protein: CASSVDGGLDEQFF.